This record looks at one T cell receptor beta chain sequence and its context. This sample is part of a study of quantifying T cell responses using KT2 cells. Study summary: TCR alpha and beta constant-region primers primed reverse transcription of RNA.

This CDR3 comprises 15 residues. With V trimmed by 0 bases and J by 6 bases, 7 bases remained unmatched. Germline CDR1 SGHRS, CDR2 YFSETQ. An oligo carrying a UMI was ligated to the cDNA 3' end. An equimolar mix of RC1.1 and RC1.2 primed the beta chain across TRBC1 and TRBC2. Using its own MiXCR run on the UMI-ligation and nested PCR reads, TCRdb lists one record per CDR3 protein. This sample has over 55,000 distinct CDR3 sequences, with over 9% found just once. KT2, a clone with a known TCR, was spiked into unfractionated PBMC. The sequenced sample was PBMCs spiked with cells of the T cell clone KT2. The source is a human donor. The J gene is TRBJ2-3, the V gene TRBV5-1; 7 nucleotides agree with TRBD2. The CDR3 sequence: CASSLEGLSPDTQYF. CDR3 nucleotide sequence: TGCGCCAGCAGCTTGGAGGGACTATCACCCGATACGCAGTATTTT.